The present entry profiles one T cell receptor (beta chain) with its context. Its antigen is as yet unknown. Germline CDR1 and CDR2: MDHEN and SYDVKM. The germline V and J ends were trimmed by 1 base and 8 bases, with 7 bases remaining between them. This CDR3 region has 12 residues. The data derive from a study of cytomegalovirus exposure and HLA in healthy donors. Whole-study findings and limits: Cytomegalovirus association was assigned to about 180 TCR beta chains. After further analysis at a later stage, 16,951 TCR beta sequences were associated with HLA alleles at 0.05 false discovery rate. The records held CMV serostatus as the only immune exposure information.

PCR amplification relied on 60 Vbeta primers (plus 13 Jbeta primers). The method was immunoSEQ multiplex PCR; TCRdb's version includes in-frame clones alone and lacks a portion of them. The sample has roughly 130,000 clones, approximately 68% seen once. This chain connects TRBV28 to TRBJ2-3, with D unresolved. This TCR derives from a man younger than 45 in good health and CMV-seropositive. Sequencing was done on a sample of PBMCs. In DNA form, the CDR3 reads TGTGCCAGCAGTTTATCCGCTACTACGCAGTATTTT. This encodes CASSLSATTQYF.